This T cell receptor beta chain was sequenced for a study of blood T cell repertoires in COVID-19. This CDR3 spans 14 amino acids. Germline V gene lookup returns CDR1 SGDLS and CDR2 YYNGEE. V lost 2 bases, J lost 1 base, and 9 bases lay in between. Per the authors' pipeline: Nucleated cell counts were estimated from reference gene primer amplification. Assay used: immunoSEQ multiplex PCR; TCRdb lists only in-frame clones, some missing. For V, J and clone size, that table is used; D and trimming come from the DNA. Altogether over 100,000 clones are present, roughly 90% being singletons, with the ten largest covering about 4.5%.

The sample consisted of peripheral blood. The chain joins TRBV9 to TRBJ1-1; D call uncertain. The TCR originated in a man in his forties with acute or convalescent COVID-19. CDR3 DNA: TGTGCCAGCAGCGTGGCGGGCAAGAACACTGAAGCTTTCTTT. Protein sequence: CASSVAGKNTEAFF.